This T cell receptor beta chain was identified during a study of tumor-infiltrating lymphocytes in localized non-small cell lung cancer. Study-level background: Several tumor histologies, both smoking statuses, and some post-neoadjuvant chemotherapy samples were included. Resected tumor was paired with non-adjacent uninvolved lung from the same patient. Study conclusions and caveats: Tumor T-cell fraction was not associated with recurrence-free survival. TCR sequencing covered a subset of patients with enough tissue.

With regard to this clone: Its antigen is unidentified.

This CDR3 comprises 16 residues. Trimming cost V 5 bases and J 6 bases; bases outside gene matches: 8. In germline, CDR1 is SGHTA, CDR2 FQGNSA. TCRdb's copy holds only in-frame clones and misses some; the assay was immunoSEQ multiplex PCR. Counted here are about 13,000 clones, roughly four fifths occurring once; the ten biggest clones make up over 15%. This sequence originates from a human donor with non-small cell lung cancer. What was sequenced was lung tumor tissue. This sequence joins TRBV7-2 and TRBJ2-1, with 12 bases matching TRBD2. This CDR3 reads CASSPQTSGGLNEQFF. CDR3 bases: TGTGCCAGCAGCCCTCAGACTAGCGGGGGCCTCAATGAGCAGTTCTTC.